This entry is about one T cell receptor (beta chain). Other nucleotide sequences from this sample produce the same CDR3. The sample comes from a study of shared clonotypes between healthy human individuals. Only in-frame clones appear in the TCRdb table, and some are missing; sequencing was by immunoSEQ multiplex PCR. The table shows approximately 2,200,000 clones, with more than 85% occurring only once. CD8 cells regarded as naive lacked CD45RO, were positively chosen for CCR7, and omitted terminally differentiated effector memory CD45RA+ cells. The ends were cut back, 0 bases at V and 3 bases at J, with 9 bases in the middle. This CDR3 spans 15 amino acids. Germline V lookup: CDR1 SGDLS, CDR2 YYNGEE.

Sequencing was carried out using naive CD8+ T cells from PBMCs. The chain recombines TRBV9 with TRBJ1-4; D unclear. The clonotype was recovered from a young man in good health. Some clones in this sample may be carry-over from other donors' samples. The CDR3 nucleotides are TGTGCCAGCAGCGTAGACGGGAAGGCTAATGAAAAACTGTTTTTT. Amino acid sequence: CASSVDGKANEKLFF.